This T cell receptor (beta chain) is drawn from a study of shared clonotypes between healthy human individuals. Study results and caveats: Sharing across four donors was highest in naive CD4 (around 5%) and lowest in memory CD8 (roughly 0.4%). Rarefaction showed sorted-subset sequencing was incomplete despite large depth.

Sorted subsets were amplified in replicate PCRs using 200 to 250 ng DNA, around 30,000 T cell genomes. Method: immunoSEQ multiplex PCR; TCRdb's copy keeps in-frame clones and lacks some. Of 2 million to 2.5 million clones listed, under 95% were seen once; the top ten hold 0.3% to 0.4%. Notes on this clone: Antigen unknown.

V lost 2 bases and J 2 bases, leaving 7 bases between the germline ends. The CDR3 has 13 amino acids. CDR1 and CDR2 from the germline V gene are LNHNV and YYDKDF (reference sequence). In the CD4+ fraction, cells were divided into CD45RA+ naive and CD45RA-negative memory subsets. Sequences were obtained from naive CD4+ T cells from PBMCs. Described subset: CD45RA+ positively selected. The V and J genes are TRBV15 and TRBJ2-7; no clear D gene. This clonotype was obtained from a man between 18 and 29 years old in good health. Some clones in this sample may be carry-over from other donors' samples. DNA of the CDR3: TGTGCCACCAGCAGATTCCCCCCCTACGAGCAGTACTTC. Its translation is CATSRFPPYEQYF.